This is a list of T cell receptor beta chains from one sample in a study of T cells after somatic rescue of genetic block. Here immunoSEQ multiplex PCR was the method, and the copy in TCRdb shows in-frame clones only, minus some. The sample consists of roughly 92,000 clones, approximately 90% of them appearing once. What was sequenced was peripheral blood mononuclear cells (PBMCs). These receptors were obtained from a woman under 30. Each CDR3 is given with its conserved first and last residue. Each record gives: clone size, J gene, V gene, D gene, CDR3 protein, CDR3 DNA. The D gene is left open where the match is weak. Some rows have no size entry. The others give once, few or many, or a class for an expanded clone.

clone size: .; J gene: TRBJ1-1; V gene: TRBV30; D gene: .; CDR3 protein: CAWRLWGPRATEAFF; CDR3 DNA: TGTGCCTGGAGGTTATGGGGCCCTCGGGCCACTGAAGCTTTCTTT
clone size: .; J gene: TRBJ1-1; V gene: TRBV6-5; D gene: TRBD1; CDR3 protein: CASSFAGTGSTEAFF; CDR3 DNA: TGTGCCAGCAGTTTCGCCGGGACAGGGTCCACTGAAGCTTTCTTT
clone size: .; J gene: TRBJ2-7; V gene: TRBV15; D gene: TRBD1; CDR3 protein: CATSSEQGFSYEQYF; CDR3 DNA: TGTGCCACCAGCAGCGAACAGGGGTTTTCCTACGAGCAGTACTTC
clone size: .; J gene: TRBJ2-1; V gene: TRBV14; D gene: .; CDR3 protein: CASSQNRLVGEQFF; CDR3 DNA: TGTGCCAGCAGCCAAAATAGACTAGTCGGTGAGCAGTTCTTC
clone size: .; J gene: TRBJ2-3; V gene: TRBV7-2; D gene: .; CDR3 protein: CASSFLTTQTDTQYF; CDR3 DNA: TGTGCCAGCAGTTTCCTGACTACCCAAACAGATACGCAGTATTTT
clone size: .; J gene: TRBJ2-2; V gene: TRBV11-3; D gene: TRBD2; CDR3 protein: CASSSGTSGTGELFF; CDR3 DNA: TGTGCCAGCAGCTCCGGGACTAGCGGCACCGGGGAGCTGTTTTTT
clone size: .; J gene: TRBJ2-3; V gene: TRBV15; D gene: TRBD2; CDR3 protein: CATSRQKGREGQDTQYF; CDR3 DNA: TGTGCCACCAGCAGACAAAAAGGGCGGGAGGGCCAGGATACGCAGTATTTT
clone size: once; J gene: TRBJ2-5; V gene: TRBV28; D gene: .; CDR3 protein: CASSRIGGGIETQYF; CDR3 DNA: TGTGCCAGCAGTCGGATAGGTGGAGGGATCGAGACCCAGTACTTC
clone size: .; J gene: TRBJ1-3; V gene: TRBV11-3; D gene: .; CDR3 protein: CASSFSSGNTIYF; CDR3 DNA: TGTGCCAGCAGCTTCAGCTCTGGAAACACCATATATTTT
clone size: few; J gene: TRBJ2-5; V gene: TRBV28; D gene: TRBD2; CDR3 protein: CASSLGGNWAETQYF; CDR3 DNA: TGTGCCAGCAGTTTGGGAGGGAATTGGGCAGAGACCCAGTACTTC
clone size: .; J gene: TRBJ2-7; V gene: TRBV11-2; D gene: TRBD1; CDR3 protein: CASSLDPRTGGNLYEQYF; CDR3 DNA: TGTGCCAGCAGCTTAGATCCTAGGACAGGGGGAAACCTCTACGAGCAGTACTTC
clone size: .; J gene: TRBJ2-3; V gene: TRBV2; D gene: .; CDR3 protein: CASSFFEARGGDTQYF; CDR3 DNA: TGTGCCAGCAGTTTCTTCGAGGCTAGGGGTGGAGATACGCAGTATTTT
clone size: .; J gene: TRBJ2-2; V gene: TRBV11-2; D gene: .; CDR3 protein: CASSLGLTGELFF; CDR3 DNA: TGTGCCAGCAGCTTAGGACTCACCGGGGAGCTGTTTTTT
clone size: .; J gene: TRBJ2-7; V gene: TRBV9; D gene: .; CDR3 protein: CASSVMSIAYEQYF; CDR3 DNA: TGTGCCAGCAGCGTGATGTCTATCGCATACGAGCAGTACTTC
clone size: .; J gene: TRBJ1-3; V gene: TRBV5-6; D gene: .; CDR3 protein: CASSLGRTAGNTIYF; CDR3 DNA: TGTGCCAGCAGCTTGGGGCGGACCGCTGGAAACACCATATATTTT
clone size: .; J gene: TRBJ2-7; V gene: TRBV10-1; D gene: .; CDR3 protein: CASSAGGWGSYEQYF; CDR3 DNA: TGCGCCAGCAGTGCTGGAGGGTGGGGGTCCTACGAGCAGTACTTC
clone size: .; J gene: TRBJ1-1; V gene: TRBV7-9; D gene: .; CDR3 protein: CASTIENTEAFF; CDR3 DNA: TGTGCCAGCACCATTGAGAACACTGAAGCTTTCTTT
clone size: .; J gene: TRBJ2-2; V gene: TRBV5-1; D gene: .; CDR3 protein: CASSLDLLSNTGELFF; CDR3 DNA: TGCGCCAGCAGCTTGGATCTCCTTTCGAACACCGGGGAGCTGTTTTTT
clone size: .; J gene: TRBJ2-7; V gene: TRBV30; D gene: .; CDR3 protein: CAWSVGLPRSYEQYF; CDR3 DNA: TGTGCCTGGAGTGTAGGGTTGCCAAGGTCCTACGAGCAGTACTTC
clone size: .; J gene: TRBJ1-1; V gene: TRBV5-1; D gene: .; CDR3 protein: CASSAPPGRLNTEAFF; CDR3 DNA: TGCGCCAGCAGCGCACCCCCCGGACGGCTGAACACTGAAGCTTTCTTT
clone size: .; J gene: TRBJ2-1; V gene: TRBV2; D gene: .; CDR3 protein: CASKGSVAYNEQFF; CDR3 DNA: TGTGCCAGCAAAGGTAGCGTAGCCTACAATGAGCAGTTCTTC
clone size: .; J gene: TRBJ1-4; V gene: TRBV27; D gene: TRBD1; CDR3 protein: CASSHILITSGTGDEKLFF; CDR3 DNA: TGTGCCAGCAGTCACATTCTAATTACATCCGGGACAGGGGATGAAAAACTGTTTTTT
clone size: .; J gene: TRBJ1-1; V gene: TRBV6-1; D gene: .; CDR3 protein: CASSEAGLNTEAFF; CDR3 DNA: TGTGCCAGCAGTGAAGCAGGATTGAACACTGAAGCTTTCTTT
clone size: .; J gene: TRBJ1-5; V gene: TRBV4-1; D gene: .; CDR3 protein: CASSQLGGNSNQPQHF; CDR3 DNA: TGCGCCAGCAGCCAACTAGGGGGGAATAGCAATCAGCCCCAGCATTTT
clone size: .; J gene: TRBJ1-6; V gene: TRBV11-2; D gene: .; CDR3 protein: CASSLGTANNSPLHF; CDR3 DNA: TGTGCCAGCAGCTTAGGGACGGCGAATAATTCACCCCTCCACTTT
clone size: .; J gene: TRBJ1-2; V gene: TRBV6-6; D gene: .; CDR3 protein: CASSWGHSGPFPGYTF; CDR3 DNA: TGTGCCAGCAGTTGGGGCCATAGCGGCCCTTTCCCTGGCTACACCTTC
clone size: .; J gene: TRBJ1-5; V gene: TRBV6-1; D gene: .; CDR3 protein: CASSEGGGLQPQHF; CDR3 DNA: TGTGCCAGCAGTGAAGGGGGGGGGCTCCAGCCCCAGCATTTT
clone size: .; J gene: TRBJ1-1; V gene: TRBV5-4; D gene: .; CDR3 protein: CASSPIRGTEAFF; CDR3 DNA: TGTGCCAGCAGCCCCATCAGAGGCACTGAAGCTTTCTTT
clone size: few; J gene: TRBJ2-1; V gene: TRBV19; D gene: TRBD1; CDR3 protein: CASSIDRLTGGRDEQFF; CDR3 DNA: TGTGCCAGTAGTATAGATCGGCTTACAGGGGGCCGGGATGAGCAGTTCTTC
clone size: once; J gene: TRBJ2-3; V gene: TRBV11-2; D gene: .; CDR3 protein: CASSLVGAGRGADTQYF; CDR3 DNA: TGTGCCAGCAGCTTAGTTGGGGCGGGACGGGGCGCAGATACGCAGTATTTT
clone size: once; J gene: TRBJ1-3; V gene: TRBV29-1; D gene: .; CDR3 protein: CSVGVGNTIYF; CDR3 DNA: TGCAGCGTTGGGGTTGGAAACACCATATATTTT
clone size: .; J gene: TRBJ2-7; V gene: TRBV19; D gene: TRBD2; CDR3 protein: CASSFTLADYEQYF; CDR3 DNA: TGTGCCAGTAGTTTCACCCTAGCGGACTACGAGCAGTACTTC
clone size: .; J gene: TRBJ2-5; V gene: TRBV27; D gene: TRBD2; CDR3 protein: CASSPGLAGGETQYF; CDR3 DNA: TGTGCCAGCAGCCCTGGACTAGCGGGAGGAGAGACCCAGTACTTC
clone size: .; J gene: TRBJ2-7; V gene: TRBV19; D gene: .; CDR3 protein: CASSIMASSIPYF; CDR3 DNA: TGTGCCAGTAGTATAATGGCTAGCTCCATTCCGTACTTC
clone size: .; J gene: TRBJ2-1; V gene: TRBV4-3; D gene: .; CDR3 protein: CASSQDRHPGTRSGRNEQFF; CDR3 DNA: TGCGCCAGCAGCCAAGATCGACACCCCGGTACGCGTAGTGGTCGCAATGAGCAGTTCTTC
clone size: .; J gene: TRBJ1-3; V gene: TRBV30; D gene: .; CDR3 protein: CAWTPTSLAYGNTIYF; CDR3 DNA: TGTGCCTGGACTCCAACAAGCCTTGCTTATGGAAACACCATATATTTT
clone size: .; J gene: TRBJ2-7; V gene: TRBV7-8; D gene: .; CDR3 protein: CASSLGDFSYEQYF; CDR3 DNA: TGTGCCAGCAGCTTAGGGGACTTCTCCTACGAGCAGTACTTC
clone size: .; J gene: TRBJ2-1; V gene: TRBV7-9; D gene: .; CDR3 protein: CASSPLTGTPTYNEQFF; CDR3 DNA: TGTGCCAGCAGCCCCCTCACCGGGACCCCGACCTACAATGAGCAGTTCTTC
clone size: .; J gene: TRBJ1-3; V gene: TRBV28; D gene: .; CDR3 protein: CASSFPGNTIYF; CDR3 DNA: TGTGCCAGCAGTTTTCCTGGAAACACCATATATTTT
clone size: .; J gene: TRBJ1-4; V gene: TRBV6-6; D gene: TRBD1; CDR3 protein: CASSQPGTGDEKLFF; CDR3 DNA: TGTGCCAGCAGTCAGCCCGGGACAGGGGATGAAAAACTGTTTTTT
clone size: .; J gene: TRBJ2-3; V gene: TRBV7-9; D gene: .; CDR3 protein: CASSTFQGTDTQYF; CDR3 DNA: TGTGCCAGCAGCACATTCCAGGGCACAGATACGCAGTATTTT
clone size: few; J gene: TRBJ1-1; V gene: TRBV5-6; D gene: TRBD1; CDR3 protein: CASSLLRGLGEAFF; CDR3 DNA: TGTGCCAGCAGCTTATTAAGGGGGCTCGGGGAAGCTTTCTTT
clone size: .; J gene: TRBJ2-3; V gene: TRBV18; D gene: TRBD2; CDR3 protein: CASSPLLAGEEESTDTQYF; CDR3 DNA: TGTGCCAGCTCACCCCTCCTAGCGGGAGAGGAGGAAAGCACAGATACGCAGTATTTT
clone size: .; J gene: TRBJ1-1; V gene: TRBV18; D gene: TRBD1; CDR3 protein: CASSRQGTEAFF; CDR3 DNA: TGTGCCAGCTCCCGACAGGGAACGGAAGCTTTCTTT
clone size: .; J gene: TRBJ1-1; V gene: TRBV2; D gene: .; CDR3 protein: CASGRLNTEAFF; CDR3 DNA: TGTGCCAGCGGTCGGTTGAACACTGAAGCTTTCTTT
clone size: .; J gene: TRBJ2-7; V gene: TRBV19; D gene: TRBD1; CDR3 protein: CASRGTGGTYEQYF; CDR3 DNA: TGTGCCAGTAGGGGGACAGGGGGGACCTACGAGCAGTACTTC
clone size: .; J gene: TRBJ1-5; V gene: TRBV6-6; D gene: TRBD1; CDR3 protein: CASSYGTGKEPQHF; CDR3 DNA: TGTGCCAGCAGTTACGGGACAGGGAAAGAGCCCCAGCATTTT
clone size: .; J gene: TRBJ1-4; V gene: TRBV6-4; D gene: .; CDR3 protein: CASSDRMGKLFF; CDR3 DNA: TGTGCCAGCAGTGATCGAATGGGGAAGCTGTTTTTT
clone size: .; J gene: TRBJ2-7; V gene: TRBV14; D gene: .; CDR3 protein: CASTLAGSYEQYF; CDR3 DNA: TGTGCCAGCACTCTTGCGGGATCCTACGAGCAGTACTTC